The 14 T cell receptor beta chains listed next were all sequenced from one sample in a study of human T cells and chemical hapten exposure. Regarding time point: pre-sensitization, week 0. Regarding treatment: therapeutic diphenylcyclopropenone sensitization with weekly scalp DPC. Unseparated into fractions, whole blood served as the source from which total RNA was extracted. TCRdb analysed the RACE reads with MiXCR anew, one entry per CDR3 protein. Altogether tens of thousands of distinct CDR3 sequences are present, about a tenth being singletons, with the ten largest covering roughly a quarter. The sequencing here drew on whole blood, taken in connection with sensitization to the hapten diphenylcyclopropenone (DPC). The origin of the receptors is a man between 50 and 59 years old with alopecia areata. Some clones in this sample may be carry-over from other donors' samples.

DNA for the CDR3: TGCAGCGTCGGGACACAGGGTGCCACCGGGGAGCTGTTTTTT. This sequence encodes CSVGTQGATGELFF. The chain couples TRBV29-1 to TRBJ2-2; maybe TRBD1 (6 bases). Trimming left V 6 bases short and J 4 bases short, with 15 bases between. CDR1 is SQVTM, CDR2 ANQGSEA, per germline. The length of the CDR3 is 14 residues.

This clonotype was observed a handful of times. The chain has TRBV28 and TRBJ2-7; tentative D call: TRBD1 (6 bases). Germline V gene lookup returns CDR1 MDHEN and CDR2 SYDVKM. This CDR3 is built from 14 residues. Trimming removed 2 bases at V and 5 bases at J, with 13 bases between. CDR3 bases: TGTGCCAGCAGTTTAGGGAGCAGGGGCAACGAGCAGTACTTC. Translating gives CASSLGSRGNEQYF.

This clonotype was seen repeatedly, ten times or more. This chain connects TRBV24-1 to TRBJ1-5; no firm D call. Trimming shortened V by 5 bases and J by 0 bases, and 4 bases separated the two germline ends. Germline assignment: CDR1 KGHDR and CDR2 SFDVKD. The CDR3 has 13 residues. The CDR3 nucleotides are TGTGCCACCAGTGGGAATAGCAATCAGCCCCAGCATTTT. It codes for CATSGNSNQPQHF.

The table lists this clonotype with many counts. The DNA of the CDR3 is TGTGCCAGCAGCCAAGGACTCACTAGCGGGAGCAACGAGCAGTACTTC. This sequence encodes CASSQGLTSGSNEQYF. The chain uses TRBV3-1 and TRBJ2-7, with TRBD2 matching over 11 bases. V was pared by 1 base and J by 5 bases, with 7 bases of the junction left unmatched. This CDR3 has 16 amino acids. Germline V gene data show CDR1 as LGHDT and CDR2 as YNNKEL (reference sequence).

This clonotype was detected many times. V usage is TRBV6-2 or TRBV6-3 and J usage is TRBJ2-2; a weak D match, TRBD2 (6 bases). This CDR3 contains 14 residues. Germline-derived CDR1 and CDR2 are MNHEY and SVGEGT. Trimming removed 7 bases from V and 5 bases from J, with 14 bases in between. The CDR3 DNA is TGTGCCAGCATCATCGACGGGGGAACCGGGGAGCTGTTTTTT. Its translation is CASIIDGGTGELFF.

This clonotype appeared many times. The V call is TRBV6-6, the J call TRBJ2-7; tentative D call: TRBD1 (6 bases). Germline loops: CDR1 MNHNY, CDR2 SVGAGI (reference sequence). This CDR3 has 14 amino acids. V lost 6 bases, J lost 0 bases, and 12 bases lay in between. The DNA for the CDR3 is TGTGCCAGCAGATCCGGACAGAACTCCTACGAGCAGTACTTC. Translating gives CASRSGQNSYEQYF.

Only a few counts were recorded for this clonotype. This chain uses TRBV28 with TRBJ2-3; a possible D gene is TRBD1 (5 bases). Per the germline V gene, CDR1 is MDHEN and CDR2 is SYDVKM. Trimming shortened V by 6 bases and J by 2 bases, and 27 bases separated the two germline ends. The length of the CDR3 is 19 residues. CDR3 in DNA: TGTGCCAGCAGCCTAATTATCCGCCTCAAAGGGGCGGACACAGATACGCAGTATTTT. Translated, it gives CASSLIIRLKGADTDTQYF.

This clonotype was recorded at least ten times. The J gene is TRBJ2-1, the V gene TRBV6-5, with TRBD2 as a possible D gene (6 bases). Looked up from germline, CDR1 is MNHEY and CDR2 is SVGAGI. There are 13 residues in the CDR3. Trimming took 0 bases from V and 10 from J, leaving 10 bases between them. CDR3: CASSYSGAGEQFF. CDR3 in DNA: TGTGCCAGCAGTTACTCAGGGGCGGGAGAGCAGTTCTTC.

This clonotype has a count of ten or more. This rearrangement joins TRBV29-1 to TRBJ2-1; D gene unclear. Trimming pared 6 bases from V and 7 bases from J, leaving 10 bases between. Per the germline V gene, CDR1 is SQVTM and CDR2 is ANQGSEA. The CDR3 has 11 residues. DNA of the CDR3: TGCAGCGTCCTACCTAGGAATGAGCAGTTCTTC. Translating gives CSVLPRNEQFF.

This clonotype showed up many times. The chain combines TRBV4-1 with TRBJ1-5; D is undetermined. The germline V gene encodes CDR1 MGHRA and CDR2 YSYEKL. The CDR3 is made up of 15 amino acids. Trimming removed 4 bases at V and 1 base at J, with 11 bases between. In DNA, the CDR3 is TGCGCCAGCAGCCCGAGGATCGGGAGCAATCAGCCCCAGCATTTT. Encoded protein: CASSPRIGSNQPQHF.

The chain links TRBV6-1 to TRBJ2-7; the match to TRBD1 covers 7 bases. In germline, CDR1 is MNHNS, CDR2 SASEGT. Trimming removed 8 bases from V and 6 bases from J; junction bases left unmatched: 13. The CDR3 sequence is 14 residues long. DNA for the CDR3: TGTGCCAGCCTCCTAGACAGGGACCGTTTCGAGCAGTACTTC. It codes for CASLLDRDRFEQYF.

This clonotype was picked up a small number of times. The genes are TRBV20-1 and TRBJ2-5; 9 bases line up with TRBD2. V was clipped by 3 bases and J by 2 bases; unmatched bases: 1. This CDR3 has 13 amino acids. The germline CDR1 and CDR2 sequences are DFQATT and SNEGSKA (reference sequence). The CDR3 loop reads CSARTSGQETQYF. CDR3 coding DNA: TGCAGTGCTAGGACTAGCGGACAAGAGACCCAGTACTTC.

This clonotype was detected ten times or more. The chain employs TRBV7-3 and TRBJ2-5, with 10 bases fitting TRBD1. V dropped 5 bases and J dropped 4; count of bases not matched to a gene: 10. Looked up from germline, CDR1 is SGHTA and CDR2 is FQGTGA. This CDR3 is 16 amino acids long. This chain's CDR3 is CASSPSGTGAGETQYF. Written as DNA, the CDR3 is TGTGCCAGCAGCCCCTCCGGGACAGGGGCCGGAGAGACCCAGTACTTC.

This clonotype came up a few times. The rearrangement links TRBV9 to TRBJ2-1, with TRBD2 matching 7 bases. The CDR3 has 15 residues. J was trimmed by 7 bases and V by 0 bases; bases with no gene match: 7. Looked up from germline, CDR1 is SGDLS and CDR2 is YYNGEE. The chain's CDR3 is CASSVGGSRQNEQFF. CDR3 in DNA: TGTGCCAGCAGCGTAGGCGGGAGCAGGCAAAATGAGCAGTTCTTC.